This passage covers 5 T cell receptor beta chains from one sample sequenced in a study of shared clonotypes between healthy human individuals. Clones were read by immunoSEQ multiplex PCR, and TCRdb kept only the in-frame ones, dropping some. The sample yields about 1 million clones, roughly 75% seen once. The specimen sequenced was memory CD4+ T cells sorted from blood. The subset here: CD45RA-negative fraction. The source is a man aged 18 to 35 in good health.

This clone turned up a few times. J is TRBJ1-5 and V is TRBV28, with 8 bases fitting TRBD1. The CDR3 sequence is 14 residues long. V trimming: 5 bases; J trimming: 7 bases; junction bases outside the gene matches: 7. Germline CDR1 MDHEN, CDR2 SYDVKM. DNA of the CDR3: TGTGCCAGCAGTCGACAGGGGAGAGGACAGCCCCAGCATTTT. As protein: CASSRQGRGQPQHF. The complete variable domain, with remaining parts taken from reference TRBV28 and TRBJ1-5, reads DVKVTQSSRYLVKRTGEKVFLECVQDMDHENMFWYRQDPGLGLRLIYFSYDVKMKEKGDIPEGYSVSREKKERFSLILESASTNQTSMYLCASSRQGRGQPQHFGDGTRLSIL.

V and J are TRBV25-1 and TRBJ1-1, with D unresolved. Germline CDR1 and CDR2: MGHDK and SYGVNS. The CDR3 extends over 14 amino acids. Trimming pared 3 bases from V and 6 bases from J, leaving 14 bases between. CDR3 sequence reads: CASSDSAARSEAFF. CDR3 bases: TGTGCCAGCAGTGACTCGGCAGCTCGATCTGAAGCTTTCTTT.

The gene calls are TRBV28 and TRBJ1-5, with D possibly TRBD1 on 6 matching bases. V was shortened by 7 bases and J by 1 base, with 17 bases between the two germline ends. The CDR3 is 16 amino acids. Germline V gene sequence: CDR1 MDHEN, CDR2 SYDVKM. CDR3 sequence (DNA): TGTGCCAGCAATGACCTCCAGGGGTACAGCAATCAGCCCCAGCATTTT. It codes for CASNDLQGYSNQPQHF.

With respect to this clone: Additional DNA sequences in this sample encode the identical CDR3. This chain uses TRBV5-1 with TRBJ2-1, with D unclear. This CDR3 region has 11 residues. V lost 5 bases to trimming and J lost 10 bases, with 10 bases between them. CDR1 SGHRS and CDR2 YFSETQ come from the germline V gene. In DNA form, the CDR3 reads TGCGCCAGCAGTTCCTCCCGGGAGCAGTTCTTC. Translating it yields CASSSSREQFF. The whole variable domain, filled in from reference TRBV5-1 and TRBJ2-1, reads KAGVTQTPRYLIKTRGQQVTLSCSPISGHRSVSWYQQTPGQGLQFLFEYFSETQRNKGNFPGRFSGRQFSNSRSEMNVSTLELGDSALYLCASSSSREQFFGPGTRLTVL.

The chain combines TRBV30 with TRBJ2-3; 11 bases line up with TRBD2. V trimming: 0 bases; J trimming: 7 bases; junction bases outside the gene matches: 6. Germline CDR1 and CDR2: GTSNPN and SVGIG (reference sequence). The CDR3 extends over 15 amino acids. The CDR3 DNA is TGTGCCTGGAGTGTTAGCGGGAGGGCCGGGAATACGCAGTATTTT. It specifies CAWSVSGRAGNTQYF.